This TCR beta chain was recovered during a study of CD8+ T cells in alopecia areata. In the study overall: Tofacitinib exposure lasted 6 to 18 months, followed by 6 months off drug. Study-wide results and caveats: Among the top 100, expanded CD8+ clones, as well as scalp clonality, were significantly decreased by tofacitinib. Patients shared TCRs less clearly than mice did, possibly owing to HLA. In scalp and blood during tofacitinib, many expanded lesional clones persisted.

The treatment is: oral pan-JAK inhibitor, 5-10 mg twice daily. From germline, CDR1 is SQVTM and CDR2 ANQGSEA. The CDR3 length is 10 residues. The V end was cut by 7 bases, the J end by 10 bases, with 13 bases between. cDNA reverse transcribed from extracted RNA served as the sequencing template. This table comes from immunoSEQ multiplex PCR, and its TCRdb copy is limited to in-frame clones, with some not included. The table shows some 220,000 clones, with 50% to 70% occurring only once. About this clone: Its antigen is not known.

The V gene is TRBV29-1, the J gene TRBJ1-1; D might be TRBD1 (5 bases). This material consisted of CD4+ T cells sorted from blood, taken at week 4, from a patient treated with tofacitinib. This receptor was obtained from a human donor with alopecia areata. DNA for the CDR3: TGCAGCGCCAGCGAGGGGTCAGCTTTCTTT. Translated: CSASEGSAFF.